What follows describes a single T cell receptor beta chain. Exclusion of a patient resulted from uncontrolled infection, other autoimmune disease, pregnancy or lactation. When hyperthyroidism was first diagnosed, the blood sample was taken, preceding any ophthalmopathy symptoms. Amplification of TCR beta CDR3 regions was performed using RNA transcripts as template. TCR CDR3 underwent first-round RT-PCR with the HTBI primer set. TCRdb redid the calling of the multiplex PCR reads with MiXCR, one entry per CDR3 protein. The sample carries 140,000 or so distinct CDR3 sequences, around 20% recorded once. The V end was cut by 7 bases, the J end by 1 base, with 16 bases between. The CDR3 runs to 15 residues. CDR1 LGHDT and CDR2 YNNKEL come from the germline V gene (reference sequence). This sample is part of a study of T cells in Graves' hyperthyroidism and ophthalmopathy. Overall study context: Peripheral blood samples were taken at initial diagnosis, prior to any treatment.

The sequence derives from a woman in her 50s with Graves' hyperthyroidism that later progressed to Graves' ophthalmopathy. The gene calls are TRBV3-1 and TRBJ2-5; tentatively, D is TRBD1 (6 bases). The sample taken for sequencing was blood. This CDR3 is CASTSGGQLQETQYF. CDR3 bases: TGTGCCAGCACGAGCGGCGGACAGCTCCAAGAGACCCAGTACTTC.